The rows below give T cell receptor beta chains drawn from one sample of a study of shared clonotypes between healthy human individuals. This table comes from immunoSEQ multiplex PCR, and its TCRdb copy is limited to in-frame clones, with some not included. The sample has some 1,900,000 clones; approximately 94% are singletons. The sequenced sample was naive CD8+ T cells sorted from blood. The receptors stem from a man aged 18 to 30 in good health. Both conserved end residues are part of each CDR3. D genes are given only for firm matches. Clone size is not always given. Where it is, it says once, few, many or a class for expanded clones.

TRBV2	.	.	TRBJ2-7	CASSGRNFYEQYF	TGTGCCAGCAGTGGGAGGAATTTCTACGAGCAGTACTTC
TRBV5-6	.	.	TRBJ1-2	CASSHGAGGHYGYTF	TGTGCCAGCAGCCATGGGGCAGGAGGTCATTATGGCTACACCTTC
TRBV7-9	.	TRBD2	TRBJ2-5	CASSSWTSGGLGETQYF	TGTGCCAGCAGTTCCTGGACTAGCGGGGGCCTCGGGGAGACCCAGTACTTC
TRBV28	.	TRBD1	TRBJ2-1	CASSTIDRGEDEQFF	TGTGCCAGCAGTACTATTGACAGGGGTGAAGATGAGCAGTTCTTC
TRBV4-1	.	.	TRBJ2-2	CASSQAGFTGELFF	TGCGCCAGCAGCCAAGCGGGTTTCACCGGGGAGCTGTTTTTT
TRBV7-9	.	.	TRBJ2-1	CASSLRGDTIGQFF	TGTGCCAGCAGCTTAAGGGGGGATACAATCGGGCAGTTCTTC
TRBV4-1	.	.	TRBJ2-5	CASSPRELPETQYF	TGCGCCAGCAGCCCCCGGGAACTTCCAGAGACCCAGTACTTC
TRBV13	once	.	TRBJ2-3	CASSLMRTRSTDTQYF	TGTGCCAGCAGCTTAATGAGGACAAGAAGTACAGATACGCAGTATTTT
TRBV2	.	.	TRBJ2-7	CASSEAAVRFDEQYF	TGTGCCAGCAGTGAGGCGGCTGTCCGCTTTGACGAGCAGTACTTC
TRBV27	.	TRBD2	TRBJ2-7	CASSFTSGTVYEQYF	TGTGCCAGCAGTTTCACTAGCGGGACGGTTTACGAGCAGTACTTC
TRBV5-1	.	.	TRBJ1-1	CASNRDTYTEAFF	TGCGCCAGCAACCGGGACACTTACACTGAAGCTTTCTTT
TRBV4-1	.	TRBD2	TRBJ2-4	CASSQERTSGANIGIQYF	TGCGCCAGCAGCCAAGAGCGGACTAGCGGGGCCAATATAGGCATTCAGTACTTC
TRBV4-3	.	TRBD2	TRBJ2-1	CASSQDNWASGGNEQFF	TGCGCCAGCAGCCAAGATAACTGGGCTAGCGGGGGCAATGAGCAGTTCTTC
TRBV13	.	.	TRBJ2-7	CASSARGNEQYF	TGTGCCAGCAGCGCGAGGGGGAACGAGCAGTACTTC
TRBV7-3	.	.	TRBJ2-1	CASSLSPLASYNEQFF	TGTGCCAGCAGCTTAAGCCCACTAGCCTCCTACAATGAGCAGTTCTTC